This TCR beta chain was identified during a study of T cells in localized non-small cell lung cancer. Notes on the study in general: Uninvolved adjacent lung showed higher T cell clonality than tumor.

Here immunoSEQ multiplex PCR was the method, and the copy in TCRdb shows in-frame clones only, minus some. The sample shows about 40,000 clones, approximately 80% of them seen only once. Concerning this clone itself: Its antigen remains unknown.

Specimen: peripheral blood mononuclear cells, collected before any cancer treatment. This clonotype was sampled from a male donor at least 60 years old with stage II lung adenocarcinoma.

The chain's CDR3 is CASSIGTSGGTDTQYF. CDR3 sequence (DNA): TGTGCCAGCTCGATTGGGACTAGCGGGGGCACAGATACGCAGTATTTT. The chain uses TRBV6-6 and TRBJ2-3; TRBD2 agrees at 13 bases. J lost 1 base, V lost 8 bases, and 6 bases had no gene match. This CDR3 has 16 amino acids. Germline CDR1 and CDR2: MNHNY and SVGAGI (reference sequence).